This T cell receptor beta chain was identified in a study of T-cell memory formation after mild COVID-19. V was cut by 5 bases and J by 2 bases, with 13 bases left in between. The germline V gene encodes CDR1 LNHDA and CDR2 SQIVND (reference sequence). The CDR3 has 14 residues. This clonotype was observed at least ten times. Its antigen is not known. The study, taken as a whole, reports: The finding that pre-infection memory included some responding clones suggested that cross-reactive memory joined. Clones that shrank (day 15 to 85) were balanced CD4/CD8, whereas later expanders leaned CD4+.

5'RACE with constant-segment primers built TCRalpha and TCRbeta cDNA libraries with UMIs. TCRdb ran MiXCR on the 5' RACE reads and lists one entry per CDR3 protein. This table has 150,000 to 200,000 distinct CDR3 sequences, more than 14% appearing once. The TCR originated in an adult woman who had mild COVID-19 (a few samples of this study predate the infection). Cell type and time point are not known. The sequencing sample was made of PBMCs or a T cell subset sorted from them (not recorded which). This chain connects TRBV19 to TRBJ2-7, with D maybe TRBD1 (6 bases). CDR3 nucleotide sequence: TGTGCCAGTAGTCTACAAGACAGGCCCTACGAGCAGTACTTC. This translates into CASSLQDRPYEQYF.